These 7 T cell receptor beta chains were all obtained from the same sample, sequenced in a study of OX40 agonist ivuxolimab in advanced cancers. The library was produced with the immunoSEQ multiplex PCR assay. In TCRdb, the immuneACCESS table is reduced to in-frame sequences with V and J assigned. These tables do not hold every clone; where another copy was compared, an unresolved V gene accounts for under half, and the others remain unexplained. The sample yields tens of thousands of clones; about 90% were counted once. Roughly a third of the sample is held by the ten biggest clonotypes. Material: CD4+ or CD8+ T cells sorted from blood, obtained in a trial of the OX40 agonist ivuxolimab. These TCRs come from an adult with an advanced solid tumor such as melanoma, head and neck, liver or kidney cancer.

The J gene is TRBJ2-5, the V gene TRBV9; 7 bases are shared with TRBD1. Germline CDR1 and CDR2: SGDLS and YYNGEE. Trimming removed 4 bases from V and 2 bases from J; junction bases left unmatched: 8. CDR3 size: 15 residues. The CDR3 DNA reads TGTGCCAGCAGCCATCCCGGGACAGAGCAAGAGACCCAGTACTTC. Translating gives CASSHPGTEQETQYF.

The chain joins TRBV13 to TRBJ2-3, with D possibly TRBD1 on 6 matching bases. The V end was cut by 4 bases, the J end by 6 bases, with 11 bases between. This CDR3 is built from 13 residues. Germline-derived CDR1 and CDR2 are PRHDT and FYEKMQ (reference sequence). The CDR3, as DNA: TGTGCCAGCAGCTCTCAAACAGGGGATACGCAGTATTTT. This translates into CASSSQTGDTQYF.

The chain joins TRBV4-1 to TRBJ2-7; D call uncertain. Germline CDR1 reads MGHRA; CDR2 reads YSYEKL. Trimming pared 0 bases from V and 4 bases from J, leaving 10 bases between. CDR3 length: 14 residues. The CDR3 DNA is TGCGCCAGCAGCCAAGATGGTGCGGCTTACGAGCAGTACTTC. This sequence encodes CASSQDGAAYEQYF.

CDR3 protein: CASSFEGIGKWANEKLFF. CDR3 coding DNA: TGTGCCAGCTCCTTCGAGGGTATTGGGAAGTGGGCTAATGAAAAACTGTTTTTT. The chain couples TRBV28 to TRBJ1-4; D is ambiguous. The CDR3 covers 18 residues. Looked up from germline, CDR1 is MDHEN and CDR2 is SYDVKM. V lost 8 bases to trimming and J lost 3 bases, with 25 bases between them.

Only one count was recorded for this clone. The chain combines TRBV19 with TRBJ2-7, with 8 bases aligning to TRBD1. The germline V gene has CDR1 LNHDA and CDR2 SQIVND (reference sequence). This CDR3 has 15 amino acids. The junction had 11 bases not matched to a gene; V was cut back by 7 bases and J by 3 bases. In nucleotides, the CDR3 is TGTGCCAGTACCCAAGGACAGGGACCTCTCTACGAGCAGTACTTC. Residues: CASTQGQGPLYEQYF.

The J gene is TRBJ2-1, the V gene TRBV9; TRBD1 agrees at 8 bases. In germline, CDR1 is SGDLS, CDR2 YYNGEE. This CDR3 has 16 amino acids. V lost 0 bases to trimming and J lost 9 bases; unmatched junction nucleotides: 11. CDR3 DNA: TGTGCCAGCAGCGTAGCTACAGGGGGGTTGTTTGGTGAGCAGTTCTTC. As protein: CASSVATGGLFGEQFF.

The CDR3 sequence is CASSVDGDLPYNEQFF. The CDR3 bases are TGTGCCAGCAGCGTAGACGGGGACTTACCTTACAATGAGCAGTTCTTC. The genes are TRBV9 and TRBJ2-1, with D perhaps TRBD2 (6 bases). CDR3 length: 16 amino acids. The germline CDR1 and CDR2 sequences are SGDLS and YYNGEE. Trimming cost V 0 bases and J 4 bases, with 14 bases left between them.